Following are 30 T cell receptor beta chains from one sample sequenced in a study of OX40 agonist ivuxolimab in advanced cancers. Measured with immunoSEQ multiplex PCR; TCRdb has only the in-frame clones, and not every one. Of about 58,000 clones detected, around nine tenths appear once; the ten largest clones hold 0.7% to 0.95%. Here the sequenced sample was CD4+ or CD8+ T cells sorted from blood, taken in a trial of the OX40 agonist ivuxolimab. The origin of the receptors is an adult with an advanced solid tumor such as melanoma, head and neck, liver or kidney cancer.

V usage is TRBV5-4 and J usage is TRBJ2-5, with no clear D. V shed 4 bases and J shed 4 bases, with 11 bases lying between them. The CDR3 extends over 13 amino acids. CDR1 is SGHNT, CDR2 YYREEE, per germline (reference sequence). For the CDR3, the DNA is TGTGCCAGCAGCCAGGCGTACTTAGAGACCCAGTACTTC. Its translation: CASSQAYLETQYF.

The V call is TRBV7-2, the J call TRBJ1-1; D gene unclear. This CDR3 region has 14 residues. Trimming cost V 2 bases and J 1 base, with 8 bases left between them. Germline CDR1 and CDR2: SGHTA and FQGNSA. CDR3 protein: CASSLPRQNTEAFF. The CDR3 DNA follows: TGTGCCAGCAGCTTACCTCGGCAGAACACTGAAGCTTTCTTT. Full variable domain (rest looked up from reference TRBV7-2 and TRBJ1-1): GAGVSQSPSNKVTEKGKDVELRCDPISGHTALYWYRQSLGQGLEFLIYFQGNSAPDKSGLPSDRFSAERTGGSVSTLTIQRTQQEDSAVYLCASSLPRQNTEAFFGQGTRLTVV.

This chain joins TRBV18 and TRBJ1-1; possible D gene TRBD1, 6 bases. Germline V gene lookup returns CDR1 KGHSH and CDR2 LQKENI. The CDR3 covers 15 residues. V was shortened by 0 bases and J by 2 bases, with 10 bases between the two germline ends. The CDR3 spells CASSPPVGGNTEAFF. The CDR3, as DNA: TGTGCCAGCTCACCACCGGTGGGGGGCAACACTGAAGCTTTCTTT.

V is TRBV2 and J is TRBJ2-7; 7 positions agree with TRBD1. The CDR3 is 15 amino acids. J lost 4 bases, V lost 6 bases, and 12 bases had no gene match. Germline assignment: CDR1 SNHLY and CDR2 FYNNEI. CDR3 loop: CASRLQQGLGYEQYF. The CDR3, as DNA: TGTGCCAGCAGACTCCAACAGGGGTTGGGGTACGAGCAGTACTTC.

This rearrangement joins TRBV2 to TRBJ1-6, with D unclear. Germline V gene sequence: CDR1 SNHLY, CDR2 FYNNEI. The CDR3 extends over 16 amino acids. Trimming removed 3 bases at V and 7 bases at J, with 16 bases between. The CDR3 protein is CASSDPARTKNSPLHF. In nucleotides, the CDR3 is TGTGCCAGCAGTGATCCGGCCAGGACTAAGAATTCACCCCTCCACTTT.

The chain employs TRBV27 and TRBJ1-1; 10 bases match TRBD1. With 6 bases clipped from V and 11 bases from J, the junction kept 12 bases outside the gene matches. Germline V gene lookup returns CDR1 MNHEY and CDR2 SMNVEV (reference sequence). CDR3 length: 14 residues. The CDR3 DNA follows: TGTGCCAGCAGCCGCGGGACAGGGGTATTAGGGGCTTTCTTT. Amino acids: CASSRGTGVLGAFF.

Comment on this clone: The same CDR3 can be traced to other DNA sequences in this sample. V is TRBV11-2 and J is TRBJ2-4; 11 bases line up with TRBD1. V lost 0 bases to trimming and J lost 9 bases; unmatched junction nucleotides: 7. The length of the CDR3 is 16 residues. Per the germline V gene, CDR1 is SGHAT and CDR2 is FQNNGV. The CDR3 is CASSLEGGTGGVIQYF. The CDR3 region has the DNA TGTGCCAGCAGCTTAGAAGGGGGGACAGGGGGGGTCATTCAGTACTTC. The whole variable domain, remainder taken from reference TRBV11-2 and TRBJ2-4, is EAGVAQSPRYKIIEKRQSVAFWCNPISGHATLYWYQQILGQGPKLLIQFQNNGVVDDSQLPKDRFSAERLKGVDSTLKIQPAKLEDSAVYLCASSLEGGTGGVIQYFGAGTRLSVL.

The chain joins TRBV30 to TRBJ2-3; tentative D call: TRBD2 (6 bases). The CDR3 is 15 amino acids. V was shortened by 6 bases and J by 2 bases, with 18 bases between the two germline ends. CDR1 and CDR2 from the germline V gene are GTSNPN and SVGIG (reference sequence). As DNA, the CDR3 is TGTGCCTGCAAAGCGGGCCCCTCTCCCACAGATACGCAGTATTTT. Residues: CACKAGPSPTDTQYF. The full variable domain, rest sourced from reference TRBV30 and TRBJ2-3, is SQTIHQWPATLVQPVGSPLSLECTVEGTSNPNLYWYRQAAGRGLQLLFYSVGIGQISSEVPQNLSASRPQDRQFILSSKKLLLSDSGFYLCACKAGPSPTDTQYFGPGTRLTVL.

The CDR3 region has the DNA TGCGCCAGCAGCTTGGCCGGGCAGAGCTACGAGCAGTACTTC. This sequence encodes CASSLAGQSYEQYF. The genes are TRBV5-1 and TRBJ2-7; D is uncertain. The germline CDR1 and CDR2 sequences are SGHRS and YFSETQ. V gave up 0 bases and J gave up 3 bases, with 10 bases separating them. The CDR3 length is 14 residues.

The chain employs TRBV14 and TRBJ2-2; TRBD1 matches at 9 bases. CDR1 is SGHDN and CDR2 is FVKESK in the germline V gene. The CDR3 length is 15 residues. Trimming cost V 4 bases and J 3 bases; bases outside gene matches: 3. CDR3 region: CASSLGTGYTGELFF. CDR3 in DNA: TGTGCCAGCAGCCTCGGGACAGGGTACACCGGGGAGCTGTTTTTT.

CDR3 loop: CASSLEASGGRTDTQYF. CDR3 sequence (DNA): TGCGCCAGCAGCTTGGAGGCTAGCGGGGGGCGCACAGATACGCAGTATTTT. This chain joins TRBV5-1 and TRBJ2-3, with 11 bases that match TRBD2. Germline lookup yields CDR1 SGHRS and CDR2 YFSETQ. The CDR3 sequence is 17 residues long. J was trimmed by 1 base and V by 0 bases; bases with no gene match: 4.

This CDR3 reads CASSFISDSGFEQYF. Written as DNA, the CDR3 is TGTGCCAGCAGCTTCATTTCCGACTCCGGCTTTGAGCAGTACTTC. The chain has TRBV7-9 and TRBJ2-7, with D hard to call. Germline CDR1 and CDR2: SEHNR and FQNEAQ (reference sequence). V dropped 3 bases and J dropped 7 bases, with 19 bases sitting between them. The CDR3 consists of 15 residues.

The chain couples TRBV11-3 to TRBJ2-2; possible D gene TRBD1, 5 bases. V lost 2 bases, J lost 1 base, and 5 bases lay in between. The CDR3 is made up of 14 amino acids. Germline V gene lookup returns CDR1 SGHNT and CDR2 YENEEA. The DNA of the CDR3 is TGTGCCAGCAGCTTAAGGGGGAACACCGGGGAGCTGTTTTTT. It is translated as CASSLRGNTGELFF.

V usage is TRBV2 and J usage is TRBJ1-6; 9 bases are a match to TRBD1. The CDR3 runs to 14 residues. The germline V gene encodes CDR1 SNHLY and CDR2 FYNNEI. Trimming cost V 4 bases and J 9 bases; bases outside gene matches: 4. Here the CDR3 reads CASSATGGLSPLHF. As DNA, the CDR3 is TGTGCCAGCAGTGCAACAGGGGGCCTTTCACCCCTCCACTTT.

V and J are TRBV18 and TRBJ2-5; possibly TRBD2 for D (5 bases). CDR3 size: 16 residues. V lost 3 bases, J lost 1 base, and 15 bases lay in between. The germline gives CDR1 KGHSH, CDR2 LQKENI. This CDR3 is CASSPTRARFQETQYF. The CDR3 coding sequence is TGTGCCAGCTCACCGACGAGGGCGCGGTTCCAAGAGACCCAGTACTTC.

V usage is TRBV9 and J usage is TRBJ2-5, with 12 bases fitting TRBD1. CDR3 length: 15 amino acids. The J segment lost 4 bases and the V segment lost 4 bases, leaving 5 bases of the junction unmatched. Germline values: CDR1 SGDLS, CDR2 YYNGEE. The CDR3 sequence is CASSLGTGGPETQYF. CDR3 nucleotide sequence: TGTGCCAGCAGCTTAGGGACAGGGGGCCCAGAGACCCAGTACTTC.

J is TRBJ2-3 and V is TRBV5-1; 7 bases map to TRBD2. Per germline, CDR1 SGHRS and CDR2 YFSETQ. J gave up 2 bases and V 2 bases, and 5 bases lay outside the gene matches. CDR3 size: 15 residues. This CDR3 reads CASSLYLAATDTQYF. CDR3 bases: TGCGCCAGCAGCTTATATCTAGCGGCCACAGATACGCAGTATTTT.

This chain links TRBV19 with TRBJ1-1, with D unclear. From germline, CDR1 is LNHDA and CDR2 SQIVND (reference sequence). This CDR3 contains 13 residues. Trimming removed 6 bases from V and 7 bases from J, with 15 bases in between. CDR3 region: CASRTAASGEAFF. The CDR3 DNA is TGTGCCAGTAGGACCGCAGCGAGCGGTGAAGCTTTCTTT.

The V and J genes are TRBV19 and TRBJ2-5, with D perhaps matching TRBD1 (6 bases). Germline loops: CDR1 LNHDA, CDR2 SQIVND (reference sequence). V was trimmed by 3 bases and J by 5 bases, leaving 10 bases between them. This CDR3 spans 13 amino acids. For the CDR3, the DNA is TGTGCCAGTAGTATCGGACAGCGGGAGACCCAGTACTTC. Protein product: CASSIGQRETQYF.

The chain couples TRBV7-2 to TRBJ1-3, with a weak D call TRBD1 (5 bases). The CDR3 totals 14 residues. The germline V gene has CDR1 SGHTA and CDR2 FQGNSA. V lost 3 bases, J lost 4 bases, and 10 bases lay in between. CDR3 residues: CASSFAGSGNTIYF. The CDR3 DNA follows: TGTGCCAGCAGCTTCGCAGGGAGCGGAAACACCATATATTTT.

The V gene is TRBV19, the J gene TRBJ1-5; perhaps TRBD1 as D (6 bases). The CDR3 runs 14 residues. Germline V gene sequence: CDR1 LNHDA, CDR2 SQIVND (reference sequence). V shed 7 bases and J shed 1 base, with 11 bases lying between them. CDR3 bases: TGTGCCAGTACCCGTGACAGGAGCAATCAGCCCCAGCATTTT. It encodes CASTRDRSNQPQHF. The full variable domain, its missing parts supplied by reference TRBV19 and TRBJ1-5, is DGGITQSPKYLFRKEGQNVTLSCEQNLNHDAMYWYRQDPGQGLRLIYYSQIVNDFQKGDIAEGYSVSREKKESFPLTVTSAQKNPTAFYLCASTRDRSNQPQHFGDGTRLSIL.

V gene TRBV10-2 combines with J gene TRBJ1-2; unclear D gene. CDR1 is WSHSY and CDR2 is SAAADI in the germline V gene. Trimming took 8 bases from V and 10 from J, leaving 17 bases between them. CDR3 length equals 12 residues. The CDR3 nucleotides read TGCGCCAGCGGAAAAAGAGCGGGTCACTACACCTTC. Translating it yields CASGKRAGHYTF.

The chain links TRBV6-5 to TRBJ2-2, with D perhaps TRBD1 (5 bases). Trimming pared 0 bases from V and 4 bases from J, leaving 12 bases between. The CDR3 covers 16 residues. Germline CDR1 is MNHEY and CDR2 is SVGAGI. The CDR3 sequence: CASSYSIGGATGELFF. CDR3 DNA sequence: TGTGCCAGCAGTTACTCGATAGGTGGGGCCACCGGGGAGCTGTTTTTT.

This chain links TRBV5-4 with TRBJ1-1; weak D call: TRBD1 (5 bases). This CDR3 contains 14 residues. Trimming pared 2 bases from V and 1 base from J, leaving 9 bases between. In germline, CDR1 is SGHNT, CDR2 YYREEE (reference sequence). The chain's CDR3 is CASSLGAGNTEAFF. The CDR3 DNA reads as TGTGCCAGCAGCTTAGGGGCAGGGAACACTGAAGCTTTCTTT.

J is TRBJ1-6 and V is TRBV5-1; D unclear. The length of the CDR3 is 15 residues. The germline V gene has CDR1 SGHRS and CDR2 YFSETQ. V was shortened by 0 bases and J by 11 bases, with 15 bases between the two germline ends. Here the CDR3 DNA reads TGCGCCAGCAGCTTGGATGTTACACCATCGGCACCCCTCCACTTT. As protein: CASSLDVTPSAPLHF.

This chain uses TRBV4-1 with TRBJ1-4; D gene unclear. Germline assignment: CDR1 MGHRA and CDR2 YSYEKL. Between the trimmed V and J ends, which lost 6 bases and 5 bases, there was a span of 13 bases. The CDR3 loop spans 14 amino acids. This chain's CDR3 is CASRPGPTNEKLFF. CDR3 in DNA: TGCGCCAGCAGACCCGGACCGACAAATGAAAAACTGTTTTTT.

In nucleotides, the CDR3 is TGTGCCAGCAGTTTGGGGCAGGGGGCGCGGTACGAGCAGTACTTC. Encoded protein: CASSLGQGARYEQYF. The chain recombines TRBV27 with TRBJ2-7; 8 nucleotides line up with TRBD1. Germline V gene data show CDR1 as MNHEY and CDR2 as SMNVEV (reference sequence). Unmatched junction bases numbered 8, after V lost 3 bases and J lost 4 bases. The CDR3 totals 15 residues.

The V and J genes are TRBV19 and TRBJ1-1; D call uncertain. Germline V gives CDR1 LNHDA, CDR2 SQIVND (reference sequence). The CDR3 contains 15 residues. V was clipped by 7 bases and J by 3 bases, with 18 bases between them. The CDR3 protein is CASMVLGSWDTEAFF. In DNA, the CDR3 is TGTGCCAGTATGGTTTTGGGGAGCTGGGACACTGAAGCTTTCTTT.

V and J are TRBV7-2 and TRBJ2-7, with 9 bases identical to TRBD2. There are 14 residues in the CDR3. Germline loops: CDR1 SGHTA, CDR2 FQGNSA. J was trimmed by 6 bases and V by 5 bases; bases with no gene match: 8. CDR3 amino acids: CASSPAGTSTEQYF. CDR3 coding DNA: TGTGCCAGCAGCCCAGCCGGGACTAGCACCGAGCAGTACTTC. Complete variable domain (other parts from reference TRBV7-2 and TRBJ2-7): GAGVSQSPSNKVTEKGKDVELRCDPISGHTALYWYRQSLGQGLEFLIYFQGNSAPDKSGLPSDRFSAERTGGSVSTLTIQRTQQEDSAVYLCASSPAGTSTEQYFGPGTRLTVT.

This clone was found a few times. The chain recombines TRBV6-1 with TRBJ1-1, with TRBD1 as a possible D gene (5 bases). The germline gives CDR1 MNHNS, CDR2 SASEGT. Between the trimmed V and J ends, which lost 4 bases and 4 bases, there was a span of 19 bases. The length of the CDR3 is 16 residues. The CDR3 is CASSGPLGAVSTEAFF. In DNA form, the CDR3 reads TGTGCCAGCAGTGGACCGCTCGGGGCGGTCAGCACTGAAGCTTTCTTT.